Below are 6 T cell receptor beta chains sequenced from a single sample in a study of vaccination effects on CD4 cells after COVID-19. Once cultured for around 11 days, the cells underwent separation to obtain CD4+ T cells. These receptors are not linked to any known antigen. Sequencing was performed with immunoSEQ multiplex PCR; in TCRdb, only in-frame clones are kept and a portion is missing. The sample contains approximately 31,000 clones, 70% of which appear only once. The sample in question was CD4+ T cells from PBMCs cultured without peptide, obtained before COVID-19 vaccination. These receptors all stem from a human donor who received a COVID-19 vaccine.

The J gene is TRBJ1-2, the V gene TRBV19; 7 nucleotides line up with TRBD1. The V segment lost 0 bases and the J segment 0 bases; nucleotides outside the gene matches: 7. Germline V lookup: CDR1 LNHDA, CDR2 SQIVND (reference sequence). The CDR3 is 17 amino acids. The CDR3 loop reads CASSIDGTDLANYGYTF. The CDR3, as DNA: TGTGCCAGTAGTATAGATGGGACAGATTTGGCTAACTATGGCTACACCTTC.

On this clone: Other DNA variants within this sample encode the same CDR3. The gene calls are TRBV20-1 and TRBJ2-4, with D uncertain. The germline V and J ends were trimmed by 3 bases and 1 base, with 16 bases remaining between them. CDR3 length equals 16 residues. Germline V lookup: CDR1 DFQATT, CDR2 SNEGSKA (reference sequence). CDR3 DNA sequence: TGCAGTGCTAGTAGGAAGGGTGCTTCGGCCAAAAACATTCAGTACTTC. Its translation: CSASRKGASAKNIQYF.

The chain employs TRBV6-9 and TRBJ2-6, with D perhaps matching TRBD2 (7 bases). The V gene lost 8 bases and the J gene lost 0 bases, with 20 bases spanning the gap. CDR3 length: 18 amino acids. Germline lookup yields CDR1 MNHGY and CDR2 SVAAGI. This chain's CDR3 is CASPWGGLRLSGANVLTF. The CDR3 DNA is TGTGCCAGCCCCTGGGGGGGGCTCCGCCTCTCTGGGGCCAACGTCCTGACTTTC.

This chain connects TRBV7-2 to TRBJ2-1; 10 bases are shared with TRBD2. The germline CDR1 and CDR2 sequences are SGHTA and FQGNSA. This CDR3 is built from 15 residues. V gave up 3 bases and J gave up 2 bases; unmatched junction bases: 1. CDR3 residues: CASSFTSGTYNEQFF. The CDR3 DNA sequence: TGTGCCAGCAGCTTTACTAGCGGGACCTACAATGAGCAGTTCTTC.

The chain is built from TRBV5-4 and TRBJ2-3, with 9 nucleotides matching TRBD2. The V segment lost 4 bases and the J segment 5 bases; nucleotides outside the gene matches: 8. Germline CDR1 and CDR2: SGHNT and YYREEE (reference sequence). The CDR3 loop spans 15 amino acids. The CDR3 DNA is TGTGCCAGCAGCCGGGGACTAGCTGAGGAAGATACGCAGTATTTT. This gives the protein CASSRGLAEEDTQYF.

This chain joins TRBV9 and TRBJ2-1; 7 positions match TRBD1. CDR1 is SGDLS and CDR2 is YYNGEE in the germline V gene. The CDR3 extends over 16 amino acids. The V segment lost 0 bases and the J segment 4 bases; nucleotides outside the gene matches: 7. CDR3 nucleotides: TGTGCCAGCAGCGTAGAGGGACAGCGGTCTTACAATGAGCAGTTCTTC. Translating it yields CASSVEGQRSYNEQFF.